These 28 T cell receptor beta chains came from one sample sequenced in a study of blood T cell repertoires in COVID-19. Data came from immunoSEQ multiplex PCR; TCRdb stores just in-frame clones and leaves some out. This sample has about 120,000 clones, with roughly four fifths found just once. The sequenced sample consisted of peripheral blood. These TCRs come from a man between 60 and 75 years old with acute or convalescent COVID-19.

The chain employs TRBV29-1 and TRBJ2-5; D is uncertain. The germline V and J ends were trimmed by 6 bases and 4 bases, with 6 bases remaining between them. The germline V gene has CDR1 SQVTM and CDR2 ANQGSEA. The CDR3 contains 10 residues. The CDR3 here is CSVLRETQYF. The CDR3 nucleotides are TGCAGCGTCCTTAGAGAGACCCAGTACTTC. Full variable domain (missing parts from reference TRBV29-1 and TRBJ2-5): SAVISQKPSRDICQRGTSLTIQCQVDSQVTMMFWYRQQPGQSLTLIATANQGSEATYESGFVIDKFPISRPNLTFSTLTVSNMSPEDSSIYLCSVLRETQYFGPGTRLLVL.

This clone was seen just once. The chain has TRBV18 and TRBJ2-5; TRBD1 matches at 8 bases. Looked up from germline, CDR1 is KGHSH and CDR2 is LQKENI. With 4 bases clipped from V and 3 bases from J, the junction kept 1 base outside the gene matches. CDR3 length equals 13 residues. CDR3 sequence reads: CASSLQGEETQYF. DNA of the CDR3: TGTGCCAGCTCACTACAGGGGGAAGAGACCCAGTACTTC.

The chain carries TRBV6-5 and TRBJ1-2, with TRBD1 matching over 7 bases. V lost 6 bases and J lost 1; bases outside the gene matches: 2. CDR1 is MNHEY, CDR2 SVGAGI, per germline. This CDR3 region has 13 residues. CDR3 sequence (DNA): TGTGCCAGCAGACGACAGGGTAACTATGGCTACACCTTC. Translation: CASRRQGNYGYTF.

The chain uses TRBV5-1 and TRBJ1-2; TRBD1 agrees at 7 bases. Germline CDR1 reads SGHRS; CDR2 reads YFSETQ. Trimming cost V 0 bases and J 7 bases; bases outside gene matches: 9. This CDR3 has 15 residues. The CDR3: CASSLESTGTTGYTF. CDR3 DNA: TGCGCCAGCAGCTTGGAGTCGACAGGGACGACTGGCTACACCTTC.

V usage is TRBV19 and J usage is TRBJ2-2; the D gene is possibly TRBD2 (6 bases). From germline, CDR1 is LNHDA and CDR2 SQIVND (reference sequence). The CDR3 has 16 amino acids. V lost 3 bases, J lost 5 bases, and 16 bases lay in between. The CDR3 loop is CASSMGRGLRTGELFF. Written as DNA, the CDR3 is TGTGCCAGTAGTATGGGGCGAGGACTAAGAACCGGGGAGCTGTTTTTT.

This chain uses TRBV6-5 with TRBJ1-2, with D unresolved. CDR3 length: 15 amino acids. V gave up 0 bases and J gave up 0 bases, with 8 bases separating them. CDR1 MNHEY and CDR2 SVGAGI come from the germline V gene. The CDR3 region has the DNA TGTGCCAGCAGTTACTCGATTACAACTAACTATGGCTACACCTTC. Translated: CASSYSITTNYGYTF.

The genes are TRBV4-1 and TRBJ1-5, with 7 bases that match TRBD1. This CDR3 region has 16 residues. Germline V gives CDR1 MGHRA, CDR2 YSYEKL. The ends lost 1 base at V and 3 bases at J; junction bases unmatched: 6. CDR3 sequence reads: CASSQVVQGYNQPQHF. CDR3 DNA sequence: TGCGCCAGCAGCCAAGTGGTACAGGGGTACAATCAGCCCCAGCATTTT.

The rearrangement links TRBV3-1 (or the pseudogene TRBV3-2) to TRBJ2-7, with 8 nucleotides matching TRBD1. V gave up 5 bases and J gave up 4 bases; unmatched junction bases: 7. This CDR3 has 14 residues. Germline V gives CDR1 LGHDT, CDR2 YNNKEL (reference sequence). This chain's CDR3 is CASSKQGGSYEQYF. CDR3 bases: TGTGCCAGCAGCAAACAGGGGGGAAGTTACGAGCAGTACTTC.

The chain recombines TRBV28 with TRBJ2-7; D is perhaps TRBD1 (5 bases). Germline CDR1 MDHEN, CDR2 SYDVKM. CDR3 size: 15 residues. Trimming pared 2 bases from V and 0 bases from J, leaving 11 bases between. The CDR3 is CASSLDSTFSYEQYF. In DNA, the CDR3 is TGTGCCAGCAGTTTAGACAGTACCTTCTCCTACGAGCAGTACTTC.

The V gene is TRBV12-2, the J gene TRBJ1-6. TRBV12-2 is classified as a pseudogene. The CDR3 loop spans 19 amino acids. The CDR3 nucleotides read TGTGCAAGTCGCCCTAATAAGCGCAGGGAGGAGTCCTATAATTCACCCCTCCACTTT. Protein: CASRPNKRREESYNSPLHF.

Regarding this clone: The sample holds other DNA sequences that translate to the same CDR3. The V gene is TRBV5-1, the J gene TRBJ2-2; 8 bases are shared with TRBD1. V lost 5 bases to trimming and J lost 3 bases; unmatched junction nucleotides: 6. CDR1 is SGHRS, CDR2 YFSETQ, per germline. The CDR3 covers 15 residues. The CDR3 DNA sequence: TGCGCCAGCAGTTCCGGGACAGGTGACACCGGGGAGCTGTTTTTT. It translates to CASSSGTGDTGELFF.

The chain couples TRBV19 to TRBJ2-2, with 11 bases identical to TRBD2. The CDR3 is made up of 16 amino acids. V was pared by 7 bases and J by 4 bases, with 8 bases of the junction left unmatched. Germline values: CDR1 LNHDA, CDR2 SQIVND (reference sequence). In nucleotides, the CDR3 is TGTGCCAGTACCAAGGTAGCGGGAGGGTTCACCGGGGAGCTGTTTTTT. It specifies CASTKVAGGFTGELFF.

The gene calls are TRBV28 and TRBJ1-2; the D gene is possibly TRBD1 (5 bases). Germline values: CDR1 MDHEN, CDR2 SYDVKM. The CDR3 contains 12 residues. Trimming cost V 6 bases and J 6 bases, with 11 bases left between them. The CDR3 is CASSLRGNGYTF. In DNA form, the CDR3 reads TGTGCCAGCAGCCTGCGGGGGAATGGCTACACCTTC.

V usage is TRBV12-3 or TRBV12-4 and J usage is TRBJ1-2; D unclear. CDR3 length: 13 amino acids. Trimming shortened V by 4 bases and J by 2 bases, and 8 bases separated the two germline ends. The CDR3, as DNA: TGTGCCAGCAGTTGGCCGGGAAACTATGGCTACACCTTC. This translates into CASSWPGNYGYTF.

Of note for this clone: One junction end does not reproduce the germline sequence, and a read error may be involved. CDR3 nucleotides: TGTGCCAGCAGCCTAGCCCCGGGACAGGGTCGGTTGGCCGCGTTGGCTGGCTACACCTTC. Amino acid sequence: CASSLAPGQGRLAALAGYTF. The chain links TRBV7-2 to TRBJ1-2; 9 positions match TRBD1. CDR3 length: 20 residues. Germline loops: CDR1 SGHTA, CDR2 FQGNSA.

The CDR3 DNA is TGTGCCAGCAGCACCGGGACAGGGCGCGGTGTGCAGCCCCAGCATTTT. Its protein is CASSTGTGRGVQPQHF. The J gene is TRBJ1-5, the V gene TRBV28; 9 bases map to TRBD1. The CDR3 consists of 16 residues. The germline V gene has CDR1 MDHEN and CDR2 SYDVKM. Trimming took 6 bases from V and 7 from J; bases not matched to a gene: 13.

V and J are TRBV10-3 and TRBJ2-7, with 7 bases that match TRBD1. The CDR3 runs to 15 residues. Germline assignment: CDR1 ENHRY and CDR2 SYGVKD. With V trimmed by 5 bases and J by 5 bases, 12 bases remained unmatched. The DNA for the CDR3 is TGTGCCATCAGTAAACAGGGACAAGGACAGGACGAGCAGTACTTC. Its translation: CAISKQGQGQDEQYF.

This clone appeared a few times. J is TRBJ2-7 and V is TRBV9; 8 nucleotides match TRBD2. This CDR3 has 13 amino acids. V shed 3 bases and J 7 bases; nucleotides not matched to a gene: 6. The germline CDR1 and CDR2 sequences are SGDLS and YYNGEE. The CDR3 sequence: CASSAGRANEQYF. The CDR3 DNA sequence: TGTGCCAGCAGCGCCGGGAGGGCCAATGAGCAGTACTTC.

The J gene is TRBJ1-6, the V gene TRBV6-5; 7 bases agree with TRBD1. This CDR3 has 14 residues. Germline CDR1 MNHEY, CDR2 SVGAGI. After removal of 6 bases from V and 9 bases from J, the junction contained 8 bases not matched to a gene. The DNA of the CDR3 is TGTGCCAGCAGCCTACAGGGGCTTACTTCACCCCTCCACTTT. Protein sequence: CASSLQGLTSPLHF.

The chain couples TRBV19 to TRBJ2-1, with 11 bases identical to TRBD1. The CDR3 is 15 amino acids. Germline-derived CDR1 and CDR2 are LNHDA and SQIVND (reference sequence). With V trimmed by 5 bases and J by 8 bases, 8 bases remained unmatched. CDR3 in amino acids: CASSWDRGAGDEQFF. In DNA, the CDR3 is TGTGCCAGTAGTTGGGACAGGGGGGCCGGCGATGAGCAGTTCTTC.

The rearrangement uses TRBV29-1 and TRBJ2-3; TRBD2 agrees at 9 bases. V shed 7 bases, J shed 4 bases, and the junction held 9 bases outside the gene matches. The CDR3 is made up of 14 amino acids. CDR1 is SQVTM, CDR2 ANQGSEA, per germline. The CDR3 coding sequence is TGCAGCGCCGAGGGCGGGAGGGTTCCAGATACGCAGTATTTT. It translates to CSAEGGRVPDTQYF.

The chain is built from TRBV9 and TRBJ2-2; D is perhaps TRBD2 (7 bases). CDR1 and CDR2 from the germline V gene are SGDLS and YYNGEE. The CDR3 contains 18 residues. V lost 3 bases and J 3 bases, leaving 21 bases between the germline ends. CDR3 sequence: CASSALPQQGRDTGELFF. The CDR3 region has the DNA TGTGCCAGCAGCGCCCTCCCACAGCAGGGGAGGGACACCGGGGAGCTGTTTTTT.

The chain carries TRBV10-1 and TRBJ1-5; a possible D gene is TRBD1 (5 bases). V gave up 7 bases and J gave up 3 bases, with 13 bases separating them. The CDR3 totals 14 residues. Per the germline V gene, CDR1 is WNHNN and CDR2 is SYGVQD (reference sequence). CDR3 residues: CASTSRQINQPQHF. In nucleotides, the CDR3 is TGCGCCAGCACCTCAAGACAGATCAATCAGCCCCAGCATTTT.

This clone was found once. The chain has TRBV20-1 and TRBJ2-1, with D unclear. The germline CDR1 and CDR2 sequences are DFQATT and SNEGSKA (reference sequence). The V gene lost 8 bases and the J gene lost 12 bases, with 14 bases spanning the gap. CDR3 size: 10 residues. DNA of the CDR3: TGCAGTACCGTTCCCGGCGGGCAGTTCTTC. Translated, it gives CSTVPGGQFF.

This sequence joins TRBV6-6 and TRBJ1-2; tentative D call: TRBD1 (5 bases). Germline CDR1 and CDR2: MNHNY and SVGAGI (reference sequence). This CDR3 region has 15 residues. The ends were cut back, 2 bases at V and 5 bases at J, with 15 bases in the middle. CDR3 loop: CASSYRVREGYGYTF. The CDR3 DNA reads TGTGCCAGCAGTTACCGTGTCAGGGAGGGATATGGCTACACCTTC.

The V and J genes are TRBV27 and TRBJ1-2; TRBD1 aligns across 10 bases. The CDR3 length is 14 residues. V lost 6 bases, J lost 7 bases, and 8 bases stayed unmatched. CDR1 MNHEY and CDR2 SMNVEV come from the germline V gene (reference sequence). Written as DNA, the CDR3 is TGTGCCAGCAGCTTCCGGGACAGGGGTTTTGGCTACACCTTC. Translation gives CASSFRDRGFGYTF.

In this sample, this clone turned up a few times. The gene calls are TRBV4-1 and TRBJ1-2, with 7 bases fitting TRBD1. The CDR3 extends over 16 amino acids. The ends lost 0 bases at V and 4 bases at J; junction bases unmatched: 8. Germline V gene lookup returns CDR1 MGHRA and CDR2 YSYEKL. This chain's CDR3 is CASSQDIGDRAYGYTF. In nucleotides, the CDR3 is TGCGCCAGCAGCCAAGACATTGGCGACAGGGCCTATGGCTACACCTTC.

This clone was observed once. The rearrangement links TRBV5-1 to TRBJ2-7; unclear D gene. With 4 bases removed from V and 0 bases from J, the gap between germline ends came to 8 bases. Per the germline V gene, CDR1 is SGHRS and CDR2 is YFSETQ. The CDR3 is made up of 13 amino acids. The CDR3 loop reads CASSENFSYEQYF. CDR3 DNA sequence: TGCGCCAGCAGCGAAAACTTCTCCTACGAGCAGTACTTC.